A single sample gave rise to the 14 T cell receptor beta chains below, sequenced in a study of post-analysis software for immune sequencing data. No antigen is known for these receptors. Prepared TCR beta cDNA libraries contained unique molecular identifiers. TCRdb itself ran the PCR reads through MiXCR, one entry per CDR3 protein. The top ten hold roughly 4.9% of the sample, which has 750,000 to 950,000 distinct CDR3 sequences, 46% seen once. Study-wide results and limits: TRBV segments more frequent in patients than in controls numbered about 5 and included TRBV5-6, TRBV5-1 and TRBV20-1.

Material for sequencing was blood. These receptors all come from a girl aged 5-17 years with multiple sclerosis.

V gene TRBV27 combines with J gene TRBJ2-3; the match to TRBD2 covers 12 bases. CDR3 size: 16 residues. Unmatched junction bases numbered 1, after V lost 2 bases and J lost 1 base. The germline gives CDR1 MNHEY, CDR2 SMNVEV (reference sequence). The CDR3: CASSLASGRGTDTQYF. CDR3 coding DNA: TGTGCCAGCAGTTTAGCTAGCGGGAGGGGCACAGATACGCAGTATTTT.

The rearrangement links TRBV7-2 to TRBJ2-3; perhaps TRBD2 as D (6 bases). This CDR3 has 15 residues. From germline, CDR1 is SGHTA and CDR2 FQGNSA. Trimming took 4 bases from V and 1 from J, leaving 12 bases between them. The CDR3, as DNA: TGTGCCAGCAGCTCAGGAGGGCCCCGCACAGATACGCAGTATTTT. It codes for CASSSGGPRTDTQYF. The full variable domain, rest sourced from reference TRBV7-2 and TRBJ2-3, is GAGVSQSPSNKVTEKGKDVELRCDPISGHTALYWYRQSLGQGLEFLIYFQGNSAPDKSGLPSDRFSAERTGGSVSTLTIQRTQQEDSAVYLCASSSGGPRTDTQYFGPGTRLTVL.

The chain combines TRBV30 with TRBJ2-1; D ambiguous. Germline V gene lookup returns CDR1 GTSNPN and CDR2 SVGIG (reference sequence). Between the trimmed V and J ends, which lost 8 bases and 0 bases, there was a span of 8 bases. The CDR3 is 12 amino acids. This chain's CDR3 is CALKGSYNEQFF. The CDR3 nucleotides read TGTGCCCTCAAGGGCTCCTACAATGAGCAGTTCTTC.

The chain employs TRBV10-3 and TRBJ2-7; 12 bases are shared with TRBD2. The CDR3 is 13 residues long. Germline CDR1 is ENHRY and CDR2 is SYGVKD. J was trimmed by 9 bases and V by 6 bases; bases with no gene match: 6. In DNA, the CDR3 is TGTGCCATCAGCGAGACTAGCGGGAGTGTGCAGTACTTC. Protein product: CAISETSGSVQYF.

This clonotype was detected a few times. The CDR3 DNA follows: TGTGCCAGCAGCTTAGTGACAGTCTTTTCCTACGAGCAGTACTTC. Protein: CASSLVTVFSYEQYF. The V call is TRBV7-2, the J call TRBJ2-7; D perhaps matches TRBD1 (5 bases). This CDR3 has 15 residues. V lost 1 base and J lost 1, with 11 bases in between. Germline CDR1 is SGHTA and CDR2 is FQGNSA.

There are a few counts of this clonotype. This may be a read error: a much more frequent sequence differs by one nucleotide. J is TRBJ2-1 and V is TRBV29-1; D possibly corresponds to TRBD2 (5 bases). CDR1 and CDR2 (germline): SQVTM, ANQGSEA. CDR3 size: 12 residues. Trimming took 7 bases from V and 13 from J, leaving 20 bases between them. CDR3 in amino acids: CSAADMGETQFF. For the CDR3, the DNA is TGCAGCGCCGCCGACATGGGAGAGACCCAGTTCTTC.

The chain is built from TRBV7-9 and TRBJ1-1, with D hard to call. From germline, CDR1 is SEHNR and CDR2 FQNEAQ (reference sequence). This CDR3 comprises 15 residues. V lost 7 bases to trimming and J lost 5 bases, with 20 bases between them. CDR3 nucleotide sequence: TGTGCCAGCACCAAACTAGGGAGTGCGGGAACTGAAGCTTTCTTT. This translates into CASTKLGSAGTEAFF.

The chain links TRBV20-1 to TRBJ1-2; D possibly corresponds to TRBD1 (5 bases). Between the trimmed V and J ends, which lost 3 bases and 6 bases, there was a span of 11 bases. The CDR3 contains 12 residues. Per the germline V gene, CDR1 is DFQATT and CDR2 is SNEGSKA (reference sequence). The DNA of the CDR3 is TGCAGTGCTAGGGGGGGTAGAGATGGCTACACCTTC. This codes for CSARGGRDGYTF.

The chain joins TRBV3-1 to TRBJ1-1; D is ambiguous. The V end lost 2 bases, the J end lost 0 bases, and 7 bases lay between the germline ends. Per germline, CDR1 LGHDT and CDR2 YNNKEL (reference sequence). The CDR3 spans 14 residues. The CDR3 coding sequence is TGTGCCAGCAGCCAATCCAGGCTGAACACTGAAGCTTTCTTT. Its translation is CASSQSRLNTEAFF.

The V call is TRBV7-3, the J call TRBJ2-3; D is possibly TRBD2 (6 bases). CDR1 SGHTA and CDR2 FQGTGA come from the germline V gene. V was trimmed by 4 bases and J by 0 bases, leaving 11 bases between them. CDR3 length equals 15 residues. The CDR3 DNA reads as TGTGCCAGCAGCTCCCGGGGGACTAGCACAGATACGCAGTATTTT. It encodes CASSSRGTSTDTQYF.

This chain connects TRBV3-1 to TRBJ2-2; TRBD2 matches at 7 bases. CDR3 length: 15 amino acids. In germline, CDR1 is LGHDT, CDR2 YNNKEL (reference sequence). After removal of 4 bases from V and 5 bases from J, the junction contained 7 bases not matched to a gene. CDR3 bases: TGTGCCAGCAGCCGTTGGGAGGGCCGGACCGGGGAGCTGTTTTTT. Its protein is CASSRWEGRTGELFF. Full variable domain (remainder filled in from reference TRBV3-1 and TRBJ2-2): DTAVSQTPKYLVTQMGNDKSIKCEQNLGHDTMYWYKQDSKKFLKIMFSYNNKELIINETVPNRFSPKSPDKAHLNLHINSLELGDSAVYFCASSRWEGRTGELFFGEGSRLTVL.

The chain has TRBV10-3 and TRBJ2-7; the D gene is possibly TRBD1 (6 bases). The CDR3 is 13 amino acids. With 6 bases removed from V and 0 bases from J, the gap between germline ends came to 9 bases. Per the germline V gene, CDR1 is ENHRY and CDR2 is SYGVKD. The CDR3, as DNA: TGTGCCATCAGCCTGGACAGCTCCTACGAGCAGTACTTC. Its protein product is CAISLDSSYEQYF.

The V call is TRBV7-2, the J call TRBJ2-7; D is uncertain. Trimming removed 5 bases from V and 2 bases from J, with 13 bases in between. The CDR3 consists of 14 residues. Germline V gene data show CDR1 as SGHTA and CDR2 as FQGNSA. Here the CDR3 reads CASSPLAVTYEQYF. The CDR3 DNA reads as TGTGCCAGCAGCCCTTTGGCTGTTACCTACGAGCAGTACTTC.

The J gene is TRBJ2-7, the V gene TRBV18, with D possibly TRBD1 on 5 matching bases. CDR3 length: 14 amino acids. V was shortened by 6 bases and J by 0 bases, with 12 bases between the two germline ends. In germline, CDR1 is KGHSH, CDR2 LQKENI. CDR3 residues: CASSSFRDSYEQYF. The CDR3 DNA is TGTGCCAGCTCCTCGTTCAGGGACTCCTACGAGCAGTACTTC.